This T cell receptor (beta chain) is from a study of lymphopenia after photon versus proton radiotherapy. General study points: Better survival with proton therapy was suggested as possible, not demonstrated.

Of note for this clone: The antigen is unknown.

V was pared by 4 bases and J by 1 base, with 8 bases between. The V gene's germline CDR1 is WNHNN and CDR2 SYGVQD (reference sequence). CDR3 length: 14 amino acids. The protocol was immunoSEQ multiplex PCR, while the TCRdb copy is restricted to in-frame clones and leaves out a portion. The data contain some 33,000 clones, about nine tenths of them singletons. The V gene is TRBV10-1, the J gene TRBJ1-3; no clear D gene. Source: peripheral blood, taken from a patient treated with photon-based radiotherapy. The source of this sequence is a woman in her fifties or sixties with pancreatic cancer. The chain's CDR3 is CASSGGVSGNTIYF. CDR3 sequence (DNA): TGCGCCAGCAGTGGGGGAGTATCTGGAAACACCATATATTTT.